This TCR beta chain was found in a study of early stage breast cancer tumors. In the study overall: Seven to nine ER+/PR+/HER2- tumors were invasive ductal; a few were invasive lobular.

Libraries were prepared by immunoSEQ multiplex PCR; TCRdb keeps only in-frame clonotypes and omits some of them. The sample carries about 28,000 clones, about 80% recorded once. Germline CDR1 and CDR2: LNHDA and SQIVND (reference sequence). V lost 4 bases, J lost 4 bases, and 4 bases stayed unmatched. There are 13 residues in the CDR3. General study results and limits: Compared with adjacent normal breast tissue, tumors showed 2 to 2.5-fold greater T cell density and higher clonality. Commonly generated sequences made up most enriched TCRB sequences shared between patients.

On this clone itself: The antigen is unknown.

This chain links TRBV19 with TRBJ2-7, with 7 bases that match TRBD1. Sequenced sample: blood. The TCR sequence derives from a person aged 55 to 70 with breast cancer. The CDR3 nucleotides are TGTGCCAGTAGTACGGGGACAGAATACGAGCAGTACTTC. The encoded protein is CASSTGTEYEQYF.